A selection of T cell receptor beta chains follows, all from one sample in a study of shared clonotypes between healthy human individuals. The protocol was immunoSEQ multiplex PCR, while the TCRdb copy is restricted to in-frame clones and leaves out a portion. The repertoire holds millions of clones, with about 95% as singletons. Sequenced input: naive CD8+ T cells sorted from blood. Receptors originate from a man between 18 and 29 years old in good health. The CDR3 runs from the conserved cysteine through the conserved F or W. D genes are given only for firm matches. Rows give clone size only sometimes, using once, few, many, or a class for an expanded clone.

size | D | J | V | CDR3 | DNA
once | NA | TRBJ1-5 | TRBV4-1 | CASSQDPGLGNQPQHF | TGCGCCAGCAGCCAAGATCCGGGGTTGGGCAATCAGCCCCAGCATTTT
NA | NA | TRBJ2-1 | TRBV27 | CASSFVGNEQFF | TGTGCCAGCAGTTTTGTCGGCAATGAGCAGTTCTTC
NA | TRBD1 | TRBJ2-7 | TRBV10-2 | CASEDRENYEQYF | TGCGCCAGCGAGGACAGGGAAAACTACGAGCAGTACTTC
NA | NA | TRBJ1-1 | TRBV7-8 | CASSRVSGGEAEAFF | TGTGCCAGCAGTCGAGTGTCGGGAGGTGAGGCTGAAGCTTTCTTT
NA | TRBD1 | TRBJ1-3 | TRBV9 | CASSPGGVNTIYF | TGTGCCAGCAGCCCAGGGGGCGTAAACACCATATATTTT
NA | TRBD1 | TRBJ2-1 | TRBV6-5 | CASSYSAGQGRNEQFF | TGTGCCAGCAGTTACTCGGCGGGACAGGGGCGCAATGAGCAGTTCTTC
NA | TRBD2 | TRBJ2-7 | TRBV7-6 | CASSPRLAGGYEQYF | TGTGCCAGCAGCCCCCGACTAGCGGGAGGCTACGAGCAGTACTTC
NA | TRBD1 | TRBJ1-4 | TRBV2 | CASSQSRDRVEKLFF | TGTGCCAGCAGTCAATCCCGGGACAGGGTTGAAAAACTGTTTTTT
NA | NA | TRBJ2-5 | TRBV28 | CASRAWGAQETQYF | TGTGCCAGCAGGGCTTGGGGTGCCCAAGAGACCCAGTACTTC
NA | NA | TRBJ2-7 | TRBV9 | CASSVAWGESYEQYF | TGTGCCAGCAGCGTAGCTTGGGGGGAGTCTTACGAGCAGTACTTC
NA | NA | TRBJ2-7 | TRBV5-6 | CASSLDGNEQYF | TGTGCCAGCAGCTTGGATGGAAACGAGCAGTACTTC
NA | TRBD2 | TRBJ2-7 | TRBV27 | CASRTSGGAAQYF | TGTGCCAGCAGGACTAGCGGGGGGGCGGCGCAGTACTTC
NA | TRBD1 | TRBJ2-7 | TRBV10-3 | CAISDATGGNPIEQYF | TGTGCCATCAGTGATGCGACAGGGGGCAATCCTATCGAGCAGTACTTC
NA | NA | TRBJ2-2 | TRBV6-5 | CASSLAVPFGTGELFF | TGTGCCAGCAGTTTAGCGGTCCCTTTTGGCACCGGGGAGCTGTTTTTT
once | TRBD2 | TRBJ2-2 | TRBV7-9 | CASRRTSEETNTGELFF | TGTGCCAGCAGGCGGACTAGCGAGGAAACAAACACCGGGGAGCTGTTTTTT
NA | NA | TRBJ2-5 | TRBV7-2 | CASSLPPPLGRETQYF | TGTGCCAGCAGCCTCCCACCCCCCTTAGGTCGAGAGACCCAGTACTTC
NA | NA | TRBJ1-4 | TRBV9 | CASSVRHSNEKLFF | TGTGCCAGCAGCGTACGACATTCTAATGAAAAACTGTTTTTT
NA | NA | TRBJ1-3 | TRBV5-1 | CASSLGTGTLSGNTIYF | TGCGCCAGCAGCTTAGGGACGGGAACCCTCTCTGGAAACACCATATATTTT
NA | NA | TRBJ2-7 | TRBV7-9 | CASSYDTAPYEQYF | TGTGCCAGCAGCTACGATACAGCCCCCTACGAGCAGTACTTC
NA | TRBD2 | TRBJ2-6 | TRBV27 | CASSWGRGLAGGAGTGANVLTF | TGTGCCAGCAGTTGGGGTAGAGGACTAGCGGGAGGGGCTGGTACTGGGGCCAACGTCCTGACTTTC
NA | TRBD1 | TRBJ1-3 | TRBV6-5 | CASSPRTGGPVYF | TGTGCCAGCAGTCCGCGGACAGGGGGCCCCGTATATTTT
NA | NA | TRBJ2-3 | TRBV4-1 | CASSSSIDTQYF | TGCGCCAGCAGCTCCTCCATCGATACGCAGTATTTT
NA | NA | TRBJ1-6 | TRBV6-1 | CASTPVERNNSPLHF | TGTGCCAGCACCCCGGTGGAACGAAATAATTCACCCCTCCACTTT
NA | TRBD2 | TRBJ2-1 | TRBV4-3 | CASSLKRENEQFF | TGCGCCAGCAGCTTGAAGCGGGAAAATGAGCAGTTCTTC
NA | TRBD2 | TRBJ2-1 | TRBV28 | CASGLAGTYNEQFF | TGTGCCAGCGGCTTAGCGGGGACCTACAATGAGCAGTTCTTC
NA | TRBD1 | TRBJ2-5 | TRBV7-8 | CASSLEGGPQETQYF | TGTGCCAGCAGCTTAGAAGGGGGCCCCCAAGAGACCCAGTACTTC
NA | TRBD1 | TRBJ2-7 | TRBV28 | CATKPPGQGYEQYF | TGTGCCACCAAGCCCCCAGGACAGGGGTACGAGCAGTACTTC
NA | NA | TRBJ1-5 | TRBV19 | CASSSGESNQPQHF | TGTGCCAGTAGTTCCGGGGAAAGCAATCAGCCCCAGCATTTT
NA | NA | TRBJ2-7 | TRBV7-9 | CASSQGTYEQYF | TGTGCCAGCAGCCAGGGAACCTACGAGCAGTACTTC
NA | TRBD2 | TRBJ2-7 | TRBV11-2 | CASSPASGGAGEQYF | TGTGCCAGCAGCCCGGCTAGCGGGGGGGCCGGCGAGCAGTACTTC
NA | TRBD1 | TRBJ1-2 | TRBV9 | CASSVAVDRGTRNYGYTF | TGTGCCAGCAGCGTAGCGGTGGACAGGGGGACCCGCAACTATGGCTACACCTTC
NA | NA | TRBJ2-6 | TRBV10-2 | CASTRGKGSTATSSGANVLTF | TGCGCCAGCACCAGAGGGAAGGGATCTACCGCTACCAGCTCTGGGGCCAACGTCCTGACTTTC
NA | TRBD1 | TRBJ1-1 | TRBV7-8 | CASSLTGGLNTEAFF | TGTGCCAGCAGCTTGACAGGGGGTCTGAACACTGAAGCTTTCTTT
NA | NA | TRBJ1-1 | TRBV12-2 | CASRLRGVNTEAFF | TGTGCAAGTCGCCTACGGGGTGTGAACACTGAAGCTTTCTTT
NA | TRBD1 | TRBJ1-5 | TRBV5-8 | CASSRPGQGLYSNQPQHF | TGTGCCAGCAGTAGGCCGGGACAGGGCCTTTATAGCAATCAGCCCCAGCATTTT
NA | NA | TRBJ1-6 | TRBV10-3 | CAISESLIGSPLHF | TGTGCCATCAGTGAGTCCCTAATAGGATCACCCCTCCACTTT
NA | TRBD2 | TRBJ2-3 | TRBV11-2 | CASSPRGTTTDTQYF | TGTGCCAGCAGTCCGCGAGGGACTACAACAGATACGCAGTATTTT
NA | TRBD2 | TRBJ2-1 | TRBV6-5 | CASSYGLAGGFDEQFF | TGTGCCAGCAGTTACGGACTAGCGGGAGGCTTCGATGAGCAGTTCTTC
NA | TRBD2 | TRBJ2-7 | TRBV13 | CARRCWRGDYEQYF | TGTGCCCGACGGTGTTGGCGGGGGGATTACGAGCAGTACTTC
NA | TRBD1 | TRBJ1-2 | TRBV11-2 | CASSLAFDGTGLYGYTF | TGTGCCAGCAGCTTAGCTTTCGACGGGACAGGGCTCTATGGCTACACCTTC
NA | NA | TRBJ2-1 | TRBV15 | CATSRDSGGSFHNEQFF | TGTGCCACCAGCAGAGATAGTGGGGGGAGTTTCCACAATGAGCAGTTCTTC
NA | NA | TRBJ2-2 | TRBV25-1 | CASSEGSPAGNTGELFF | TGTGCCAGCAGTGAAGGTAGCCCAGCGGGGAACACCGGGGAGCTGTTTTTT
NA | NA | TRBJ2-2 | TRBV13 | CASSYMFTGTRNTGELFF | TGTGCCAGCAGCTACATGTTCACCGGGACCCGCAACACCGGGGAGCTGTTTTTT
NA | TRBD2 | TRBJ2-7 | TRBV10-2 | CASSEEGGLSEQYF | TGCGCCAGCAGTGAGGAGGGAGGGTTAAGCGAGCAGTACTTC
NA | NA | TRBJ1-2 | TRBV18 | CASSPVSEGRGYTF | TGTGCCAGCTCACCAGTGTCCGAGGGCCGTGGCTACACCTTC
NA | NA | TRBJ1-4 | TRBV4-1 | CASSQRQRYEKLFF | TGCGCCAGCAGCCAACGGCAGAGGTATGAAAAACTGTTTTTT
once | TRBD2 | TRBJ2-7 | TRBV27 | CASGGVSWSEQYF | TGTGCCAGCGGGGGGGTCAGTTGGAGCGAGCAGTACTTC
NA | TRBD2 | TRBJ2-1 | TRBV18 | CASSPPAGGPHNEQFF | TGTGCCAGCTCACCCCCAGCGGGGGGGCCCCACAATGAGCAGTTCTTC
NA | TRBD2 | TRBJ2-1 | TRBV5-1 | CASSWTSGSLRGEQFF | TGCGCCAGCAGCTGGACTAGCGGGAGCCTCAGAGGGGAGCAGTTCTTC
NA | NA | TRBJ2-7 | TRBV5-8 | CASSFWVREAYEQYF | TGTGCCAGCAGCTTCTGGGTCAGGGAGGCCTACGAGCAGTACTTC
NA | NA | TRBJ2-7 | TRBV6-1 | CASGAGWTVQYF | TGTGCCAGCGGGGCGGGTTGGACGGTTCAGTACTTC
few | NA | TRBJ2-2 | TRBV4-1 | CASSPSSGVSGELFF | TGCGCCAGCAGCCCAAGCTCGGGGGTTAGCGGGGAGCTGTTTTTT
NA | NA | TRBJ2-3 | TRBV5-1 | CASSLWPGQVTDTQYF | TGCGCCAGCAGCTTGTGGCCGGGACAAGTCACAGATACGCAGTATTTT
NA | NA | TRBJ1-1 | TRBV7-9 | CASSFPWGNTEAFF | TGTGCCAGCAGCTTTCCTTGGGGGAACACTGAAGCTTTCTTT
NA | NA | TRBJ2-7 | TRBV7-9 | CASSQGWREYEQYF | TGTGCCAGCAGCCAAGGGTGGAGAGAATACGAGCAGTACTTC
NA | NA | TRBJ1-3 | TRBV30 | CAWSGQAQWSSGNTIYF | TGTGCCTGGAGTGGTCAGGCACAGTGGAGCTCTGGAAACACCATATATTTT
NA | NA | TRBJ2-7 | TRBV5-1 | CASRYHLGGALYEQYF | TGCGCCAGCCGCTATCACTTGGGGGGAGCCCTTTACGAGCAGTACTTC